The 5 T cell receptor beta chains listed next were all sequenced from one sample in a study of blood T cell repertoires in COVID-19. The protocol was immunoSEQ multiplex PCR, while the TCRdb copy is restricted to in-frame clones and leaves out a portion. The data show some 320,000 clones, about nine tenths seen once. Sample: PBMCs or T cells enriched from blood (not recorded which). The receptors were sampled from a woman aged 50 to 60 who had been exposed to COVID-19.

CDR3 sequence reads: CASSPRQGSNYEQYF. The CDR3 bases are TGTGCCAGTAGCCCGCGACAGGGGTCGAACTACGAGCAGTACTTC. This chain joins TRBV19 and TRBJ2-7; TRBD1 matches at 8 bases. CDR1 is LNHDA and CDR2 is SQIVND in the germline V gene (reference sequence). CDR3 length equals 15 residues. The V segment lost 6 bases and the J segment 3 bases; nucleotides outside the gene matches: 10.

This rearrangement joins TRBV12-3 or TRBV12-4 to TRBJ2-1; 7 bases align to TRBD2. The CDR3 consists of 12 residues. V shed 3 bases and J 12 bases; nucleotides not matched to a gene: 5. This CDR3 is CASSFGSGGQFF. CDR3 nucleotide sequence: TGTGCCAGCAGTTTTGGGTCGGGGGGGCAGTTCTTC.

This clone has just one count. The chain joins TRBV11-2 to TRBJ1-1; 10 nucleotides match TRBD1. V shed 6 bases and J 5 bases; nucleotides not matched to a gene: 9. The germline V gene has CDR1 SGHAT and CDR2 FQNNGV. The CDR3 has 15 residues. The CDR3 here is CASRRGQGLMTEAFF. The CDR3 bases are TGTGCCAGCAGACGGGGACAGGGGCTGATGACTGAAGCTTTCTTT.

CDR3 residues: CASSLSVWPARNEQYF. CDR3 nucleotide sequence: TGTGCCAGCAGCTTATCAGTCTGGCCGGCGAGGAACGAGCAGTACTTC. The chain joins TRBV11-1 to TRBJ2-7; no definite D call. CDR3 length: 16 amino acids. The germline V gene encodes CDR1 SGHAT and CDR2 FQDESV (reference sequence). The V end was cut by 2 bases, the J end by 5 bases, with 19 bases between. The whole variable domain, remainder taken from reference TRBV11-1 and TRBJ2-7, is EAEVAQSPRYKITEKSQAVAFWCDPISGHATLYWYRQILGQGPELLVQFQDESVVDDSQLPKDRFSAERLKGVDSTLKIQPAELGDSAMYLCASSLSVWPARNEQYFGPGTRLTVT.

The V and J genes are TRBV18 and TRBJ2-7; 10 bases are shared with TRBD1. After removal of 4 bases from V and 4 bases from J, the junction contained 4 bases not matched to a gene. There are 14 residues in the CDR3. Germline V gene lookup returns CDR1 KGHSH and CDR2 LQKENI. In DNA form, the CDR3 reads TGTGCCAGCTCACTAAGGGACAGGGGTTACGAGCAGTACTTC. Encoded protein: CASSLRDRGYEQYF.